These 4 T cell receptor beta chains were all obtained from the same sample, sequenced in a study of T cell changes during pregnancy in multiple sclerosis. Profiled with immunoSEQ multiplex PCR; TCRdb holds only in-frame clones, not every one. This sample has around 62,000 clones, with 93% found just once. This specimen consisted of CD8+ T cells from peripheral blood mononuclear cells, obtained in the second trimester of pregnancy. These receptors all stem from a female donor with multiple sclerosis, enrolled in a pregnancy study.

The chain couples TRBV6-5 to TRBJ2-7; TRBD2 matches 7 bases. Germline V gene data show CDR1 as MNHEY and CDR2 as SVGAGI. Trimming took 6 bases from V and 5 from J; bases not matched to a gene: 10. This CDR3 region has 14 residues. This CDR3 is CASSHQGGLDEQYF. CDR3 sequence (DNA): TGTGCCAGCAGCCACCAGGGAGGGTTGGACGAGCAGTACTTC.

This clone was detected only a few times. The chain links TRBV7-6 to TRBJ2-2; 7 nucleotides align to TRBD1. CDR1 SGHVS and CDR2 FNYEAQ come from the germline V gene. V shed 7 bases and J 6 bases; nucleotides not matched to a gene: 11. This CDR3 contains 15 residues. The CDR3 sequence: CASKGSQGKSGELFF. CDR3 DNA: TGTGCCAGCAAGGGGTCACAGGGGAAATCCGGGGAGCTGTTTTTT.

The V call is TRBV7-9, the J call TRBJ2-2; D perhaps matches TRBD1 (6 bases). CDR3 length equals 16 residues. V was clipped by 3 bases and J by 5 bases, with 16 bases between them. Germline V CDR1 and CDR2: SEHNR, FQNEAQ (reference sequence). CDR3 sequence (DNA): TGTGCCAGCAGCTTTGGGCAGGGGAGATCAACCGGGGAGCTGTTTTTT. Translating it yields CASSFGQGRSTGELFF.

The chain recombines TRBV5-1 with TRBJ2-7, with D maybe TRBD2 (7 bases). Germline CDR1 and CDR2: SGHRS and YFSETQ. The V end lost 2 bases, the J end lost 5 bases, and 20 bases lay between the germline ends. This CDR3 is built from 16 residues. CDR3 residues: CASSLRGGGETNEQYF. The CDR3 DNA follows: TGCGCCAGCAGCTTAAGGGGGGGTGGGGAAACCAACGAGCAGTACTTC.